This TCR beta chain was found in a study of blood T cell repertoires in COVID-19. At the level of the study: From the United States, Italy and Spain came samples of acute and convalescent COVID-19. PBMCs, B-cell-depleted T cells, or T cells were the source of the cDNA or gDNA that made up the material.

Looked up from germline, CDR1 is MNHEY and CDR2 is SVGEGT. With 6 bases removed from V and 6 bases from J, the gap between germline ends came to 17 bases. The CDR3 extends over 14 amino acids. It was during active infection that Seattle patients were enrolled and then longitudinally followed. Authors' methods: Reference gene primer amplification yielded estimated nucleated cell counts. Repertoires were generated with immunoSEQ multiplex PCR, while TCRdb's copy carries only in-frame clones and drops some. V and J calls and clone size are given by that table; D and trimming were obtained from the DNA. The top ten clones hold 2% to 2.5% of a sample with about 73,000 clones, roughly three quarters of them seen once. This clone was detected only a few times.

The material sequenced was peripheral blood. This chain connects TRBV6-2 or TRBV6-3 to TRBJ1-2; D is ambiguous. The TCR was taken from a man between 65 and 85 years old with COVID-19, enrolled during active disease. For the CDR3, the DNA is TGTGCCAGCAGCACCAGAGGGATCGTCGATGGCTACACCTTC. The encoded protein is CASSTRGIVDGYTF.